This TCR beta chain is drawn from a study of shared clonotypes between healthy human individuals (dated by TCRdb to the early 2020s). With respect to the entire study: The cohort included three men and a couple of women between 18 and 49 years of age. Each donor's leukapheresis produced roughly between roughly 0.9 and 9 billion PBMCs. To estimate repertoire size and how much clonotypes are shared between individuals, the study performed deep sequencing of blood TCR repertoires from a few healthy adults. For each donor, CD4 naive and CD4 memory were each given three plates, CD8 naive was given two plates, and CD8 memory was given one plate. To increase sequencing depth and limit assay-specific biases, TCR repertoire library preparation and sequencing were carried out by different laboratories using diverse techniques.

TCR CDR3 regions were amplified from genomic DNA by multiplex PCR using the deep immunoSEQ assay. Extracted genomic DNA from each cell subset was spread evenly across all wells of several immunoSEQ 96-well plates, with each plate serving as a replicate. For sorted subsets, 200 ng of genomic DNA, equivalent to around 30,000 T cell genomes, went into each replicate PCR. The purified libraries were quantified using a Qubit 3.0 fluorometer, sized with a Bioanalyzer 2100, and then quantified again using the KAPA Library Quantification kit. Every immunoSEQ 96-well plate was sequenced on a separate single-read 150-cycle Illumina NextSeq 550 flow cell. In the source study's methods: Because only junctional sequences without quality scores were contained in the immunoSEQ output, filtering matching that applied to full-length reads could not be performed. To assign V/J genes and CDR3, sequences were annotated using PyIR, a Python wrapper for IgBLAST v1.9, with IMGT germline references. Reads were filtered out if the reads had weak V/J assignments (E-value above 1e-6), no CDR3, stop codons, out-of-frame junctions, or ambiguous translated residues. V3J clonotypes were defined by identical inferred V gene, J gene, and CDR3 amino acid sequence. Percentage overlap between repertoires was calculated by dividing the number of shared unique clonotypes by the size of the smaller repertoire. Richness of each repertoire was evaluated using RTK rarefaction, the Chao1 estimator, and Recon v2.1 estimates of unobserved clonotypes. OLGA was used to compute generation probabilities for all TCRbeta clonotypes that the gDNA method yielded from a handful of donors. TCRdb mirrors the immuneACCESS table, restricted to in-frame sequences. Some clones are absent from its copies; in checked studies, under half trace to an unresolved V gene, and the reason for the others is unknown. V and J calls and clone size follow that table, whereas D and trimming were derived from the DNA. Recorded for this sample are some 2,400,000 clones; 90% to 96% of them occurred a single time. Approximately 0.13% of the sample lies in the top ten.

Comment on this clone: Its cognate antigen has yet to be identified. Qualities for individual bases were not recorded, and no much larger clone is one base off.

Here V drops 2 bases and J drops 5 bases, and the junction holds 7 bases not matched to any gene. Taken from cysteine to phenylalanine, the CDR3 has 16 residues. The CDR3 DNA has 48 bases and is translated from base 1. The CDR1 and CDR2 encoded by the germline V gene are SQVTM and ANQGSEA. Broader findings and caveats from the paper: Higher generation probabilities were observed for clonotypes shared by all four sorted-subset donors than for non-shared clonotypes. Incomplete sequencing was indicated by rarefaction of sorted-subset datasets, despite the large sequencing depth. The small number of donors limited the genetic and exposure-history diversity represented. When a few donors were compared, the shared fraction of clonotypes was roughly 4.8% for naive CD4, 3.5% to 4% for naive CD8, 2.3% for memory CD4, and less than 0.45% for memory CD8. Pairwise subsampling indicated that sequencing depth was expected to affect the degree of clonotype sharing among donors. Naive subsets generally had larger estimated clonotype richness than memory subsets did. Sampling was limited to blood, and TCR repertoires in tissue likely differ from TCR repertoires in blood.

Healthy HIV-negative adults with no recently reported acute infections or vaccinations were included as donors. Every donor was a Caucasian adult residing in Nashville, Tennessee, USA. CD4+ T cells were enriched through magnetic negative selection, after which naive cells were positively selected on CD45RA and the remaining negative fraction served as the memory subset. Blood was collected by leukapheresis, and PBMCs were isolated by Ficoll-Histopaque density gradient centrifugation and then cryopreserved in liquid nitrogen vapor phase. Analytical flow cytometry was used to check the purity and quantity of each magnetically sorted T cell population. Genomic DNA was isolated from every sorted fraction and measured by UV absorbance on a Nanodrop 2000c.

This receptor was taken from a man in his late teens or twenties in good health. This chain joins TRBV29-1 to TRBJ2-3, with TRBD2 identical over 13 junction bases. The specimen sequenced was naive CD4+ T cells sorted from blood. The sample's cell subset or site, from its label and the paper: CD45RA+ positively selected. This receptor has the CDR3 CSVEFLTSGRKDTQYF. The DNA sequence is TGCAGCGTTGAATTCTTGACTAGCGGGAGGAAAGATACGCAGTATTTT.